The entry that follows covers one T cell receptor (beta chain) sequence. Its antigen is not yet known. No much larger clone exists at a distance of one base, and base qualities are not known. TCRbeta CDR3 regions were amplified from genomic DNA by means of the immunoSEQ Assay, a bias-controlled multiplex PCR. The study's own analysis went as follows. The number of nucleated cells in each sample was estimated by amplification of reference gene primers within the assay. To quantify the absolute abundance of each unique TCRbeta CDR3 rearrangement, sequence reads were collapsed and filtered. Productive Simpson clonality was computed per sample as the square root of Simpson's diversity index over productive rearrangements. TCRdb holds this immuneACCESS table with in-frame rearrangements only. Some clones are missing; in checked studies, unresolved V genes explain under half, and the rest has no known cause. From that table come the V and J calls and clone size; the DNA was used to work out D and trimming. The sample yields about 290,000 clones; approximately 91% were counted once. The ten largest clones capture just under 0.95% of the sample.

Here V drops 4 bases and J drops 6 bases, and the junction holds 6 bases not matched to any gene. The CDR3 numbers 15 residues from cysteine through phenylalanine. Only CDR3 DNA is held: 45 bases, read in frame from base 1. The germline V gene yields SGHVS for CDR1 and FQNEAQ for CDR2. The data were obtained in a study of blood T cell repertoires in COVID-19 (dated by TCRdb to 2019 to 2021). General notes on the study: Samples from collaborators originated in the United States, Italy and Spain and spanned both the acute and convalescent phases of COVID-19. The material from the prospective study consisted of cDNA or gDNA derived from T cells, B-cell-depleted T cells, or PBMCs. The dataset comprised deeply sampled blood TCRbeta repertoires from subjects exposed to, actively infected with, or recovered from COVID-19. The repertoires were made available in a free public database intended to serve as a resource for research on the immune response to SARS-CoV-2. The samples were drawn from the first 160 participants of the ongoing ImmuneRACE study and from about 1,200 subjects provided by 6 global collaborators. Sample metadata almost always included a de-identified subject ID, COVID-19 status, age in years and sex. Where HLA class I and class II types were available, the types were taken from metadata supplied by the sample provider, not from assay-based typing. Study-wide conclusions, independent of this receptor: The amount of clinical and demographic metadata varied by source and participant and was provided uncurated.

A second Seattle source provided samples from volunteer blood donors who had recovered from COVID-19. The collaborating institutions used their own protocols to collect whole blood in K2EDTA tubes. For TCRbeta analysis, collaborators shipped samples as frozen whole blood, isolated PBMCs, or DNA extracted from either of those sample types. What was sequenced was peripheral blood. Recombination connected TRBV7-8 to TRBJ2-7, with 13 bases aligning to TRBD2. This receptor was taken from a woman between 35 and 50 years old who had recovered from COVID-19. The DNA sequence is as follows: TGTGCCAGCAGCTGGGGACTAGCGGGATTGGGCGAGCAGTACTTC. This codes for CASSWGLAGLGEQYF.